This is a list of T cell receptor beta chains from one sample in a study of cytomegalovirus exposure and HLA in healthy donors. Profiled with immunoSEQ multiplex PCR; TCRdb holds only in-frame clones, not every one. This table has fewer than 200,000 clones, under 85% appearing once. The sequencing sample was made of PBMCs. These receptors all come from a man aged 50 to 60 in good health and CMV-seronegative. The CDR3 runs from the conserved cysteine through the conserved F or W. The order of the fields is D gene, clone size, V gene, J gene, CDR3 protein, CDR3 DNA. D genes are given only for firm matches. Clone sizes are given selectively: once, few, many, or a class where the clone is expanded.

-,-,TRBV7-2,TRBJ2-7,CASSSGSGRAYEQYF,TGTGCCAGCAGCTCCGGGTCGGGGAGAGCCTACGAGCAGTACTTC
-,few,TRBV5-1,TRBJ1-5,CASSLTGRRNQPQHF,TGCGCCAGCAGCTTGACAGGGCGGCGCAATCAGCCCCAGCATTTT
-,few,TRBV4-3,TRBJ1-3,CASSPQSGNTIYF,TGCGCCAGCAGCCCTCAGTCTGGAAACACCATATATTTT
-,-,TRBV28,TRBJ1-3,CASSLGTDKNTIYF,TGTGCCAGCAGTTTGGGAACGGACAAAAACACCATATATTTT
TRBD1,-,TRBV2,TRBJ1-5,CASRGTTGVRQPQHF,TGTGCCAGCAGGGGTACAACAGGGGTGCGTCAGCCCCAGCATTTT
-,-,TRBV19,TRBJ1-3,CASSPNTRSSGNTIYF,TGTGCCAGTAGTCCGAACACCCGGAGCTCTGGAAACACCATATATTTT
TRBD1,few,TRBV27,TRBJ1-4,CASSSWTGGGNEKLFF,TGTGCCAGCAGTTCCTGGACAGGGGGCGGTAATGAAAAACTGTTTTTT
TRBD1,-,TRBV6-5,TRBJ2-1,CASRMGQGASNEQFF,TGTGCCAGCAGGATGGGACAGGGGGCGTCAAATGAGCAGTTCTTC
-,few,TRBV2,TRBJ1-4,CASRQQGMTNEKLFF,TGTGCCAGCAGGCAGCAGGGGATGACTAATGAAAAACTGTTTTTT
TRBD2,-,TRBV19,TRBJ2-1,CASMGASGSGSYNEQFF,TGTGCCAGCATGGGGGCTAGCGGGAGCGGGTCCTACAATGAGCAGTTCTTC
-,-,TRBV20-1,TRBJ2-7,CSANREREQYF,TGCAGTGCTAACAGGGAGCGCGAGCAGTACTTC
TRBD1,-,TRBV29-1,TRBJ2-1,CSVVQGALTYNEQFF,TGCAGCGTCGTACAGGGGGCGCTTACCTACAATGAGCAGTTCTTC
TRBD1,-,TRBV25-1,TRBJ1-1,CASRDRGVTEAFF,TGTGCCAGCAGAGACAGGGGGGTCACTGAAGCTTTCTTT
-,-,TRBV7-8,TRBJ2-3,CASSLGRATDTQYF,TGTGCCAGCAGCTTAGGCAGGGCGACAGATACGCAGTATTTT
TRBD2,-,TRBV6-4,TRBJ2-1,CASAVAGSSNEQFF,TGTGCCAGCGCTGTAGCGGGATCGTCTAATGAGCAGTTCTTC
-,-,TRBV11-3,TRBJ1-4,CASSFVQFNEKLFF,TGTGCCAGCAGCTTTGTACAGTTCAATGAAAAACTGTTTTTT
-,-,TRBV29-1,TRBJ2-1,CSANDRTFQFF,TGCAGCGCTAACGACAGGACTTTTCAGTTCTTC
-,few,TRBV6-5,TRBJ1-5,CASRQGGNQPQHF,TGTGCCAGCAGACAAGGGGGCAATCAGCCCCAGCATTTT